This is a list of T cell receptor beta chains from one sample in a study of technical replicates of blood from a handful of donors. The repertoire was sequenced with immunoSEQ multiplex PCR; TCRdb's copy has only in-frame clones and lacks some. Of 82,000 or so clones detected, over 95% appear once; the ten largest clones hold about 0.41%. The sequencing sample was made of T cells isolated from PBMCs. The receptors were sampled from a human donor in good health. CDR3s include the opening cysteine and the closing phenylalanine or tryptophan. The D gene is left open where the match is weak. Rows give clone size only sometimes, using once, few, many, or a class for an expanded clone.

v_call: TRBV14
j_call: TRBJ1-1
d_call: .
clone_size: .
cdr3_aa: CASSQEAGASNTEAFF
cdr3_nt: TGTGCCAGCAGCCAAGAGGCAGGGGCTTCGAACACTGAAGCTTTCTTT

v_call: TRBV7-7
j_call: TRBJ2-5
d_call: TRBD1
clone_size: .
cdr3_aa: CASSLGTDQETQYF
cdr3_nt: TGTGCTAGCAGCTTAGGGACAGACCAAGAGACCCAGTACTTC

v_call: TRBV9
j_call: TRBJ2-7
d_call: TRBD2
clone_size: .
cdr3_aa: CASSAGLAGTYEQYF
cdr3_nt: TGTGCCAGCAGCGCAGGACTAGCGGGAACCTACGAGCAGTACTTC

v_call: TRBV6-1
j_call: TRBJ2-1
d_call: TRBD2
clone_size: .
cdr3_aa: CASSGSGPNEQFF
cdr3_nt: TGTGCCAGCAGTGGTAGCGGGCCGAATGAGCAGTTCTTC

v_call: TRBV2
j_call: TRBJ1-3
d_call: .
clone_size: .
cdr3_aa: CASRTGLPSGNTIYF
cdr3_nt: TGTGCCAGCAGAACCGGACTCCCCTCTGGAAACACCATATATTTT

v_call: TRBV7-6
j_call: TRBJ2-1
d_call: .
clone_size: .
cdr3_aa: CASSLAGAEYNEQFF
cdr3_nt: TGTGCCAGCAGCTTAGCAGGGGCCGAGTACAATGAGCAGTTCTTC

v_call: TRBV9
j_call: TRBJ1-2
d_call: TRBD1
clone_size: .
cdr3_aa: CASSVDRGVGYTF
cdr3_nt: TGTGCCAGCAGCGTAGACAGGGGGGTAGGCTACACCTTC

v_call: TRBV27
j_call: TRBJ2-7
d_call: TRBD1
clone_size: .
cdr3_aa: CASSRGQTYEQYF
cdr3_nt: TGTGCCAGCAGTCGGGGACAGACCTACGAGCAGTACTTC

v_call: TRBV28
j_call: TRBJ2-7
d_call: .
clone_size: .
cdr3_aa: CATVGQSLGEQYF
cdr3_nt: TGTGCCACCGTGGGCCAGTCACTCGGCGAGCAGTACTTC

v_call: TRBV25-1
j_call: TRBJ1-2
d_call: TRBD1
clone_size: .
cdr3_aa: CASYRGGGYTF
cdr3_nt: TGTGCCAGCTACAGGGGGGGTGGCTACACCTTC

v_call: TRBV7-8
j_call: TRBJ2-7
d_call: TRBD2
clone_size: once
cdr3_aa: CASSEGLAGAYEQYF
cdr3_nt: TGTGCCAGCAGCGAAGGACTAGCGGGAGCTTACGAGCAGTACTTC

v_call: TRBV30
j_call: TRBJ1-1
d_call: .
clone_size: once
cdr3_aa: CAWSVVSGEAFF
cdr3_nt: TGTGCCTGGAGTGTAGTCTCGGGGGAAGCTTTCTTT

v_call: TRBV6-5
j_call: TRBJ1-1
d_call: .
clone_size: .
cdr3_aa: CASSYSSSGNTEAFF
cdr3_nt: TGTGCCAGCAGTTACTCGAGTTCGGGGAACACTGAAGCTTTCTTT

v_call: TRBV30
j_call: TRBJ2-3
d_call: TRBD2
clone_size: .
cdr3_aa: CACAGGGGTDTQYF
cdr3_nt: TGTGCCTGCGCCGGGGGAGGGGGCACAGATACGCAGTATTTT

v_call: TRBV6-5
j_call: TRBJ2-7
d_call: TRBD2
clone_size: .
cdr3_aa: CASTNSGLGSYEQYF
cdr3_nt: TGTGCCAGCACAAATAGCGGGTTAGGCTCCTACGAGCAGTACTTC

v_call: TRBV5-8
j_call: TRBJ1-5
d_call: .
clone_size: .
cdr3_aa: CASSLAGYSNQPQHF
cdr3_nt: TGTGCCAGCAGCTTGGCGGGATATAGCAATCAGCCCCAGCATTTT

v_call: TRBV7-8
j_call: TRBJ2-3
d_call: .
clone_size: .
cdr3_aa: CASSQTENTDTQYF
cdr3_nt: TGTGCCAGCAGCCAGACAGAGAACACAGATACGCAGTATTTT

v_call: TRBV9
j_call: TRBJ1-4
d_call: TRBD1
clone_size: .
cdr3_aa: CASSASLGTGIEKLFF
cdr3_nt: TGTGCCAGCAGCGCTTCACTAGGGACAGGAATTGAAAAACTGTTTTTT

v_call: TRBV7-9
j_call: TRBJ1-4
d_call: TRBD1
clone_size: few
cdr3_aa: CASRPGAGQRNEKLFF
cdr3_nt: TGTGCCAGCAGACCGGGTGCGGGACAGCGTAATGAAAAACTGTTTTTT

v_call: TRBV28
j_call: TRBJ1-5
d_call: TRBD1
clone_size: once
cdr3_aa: CASSWDRGLGQPQHF
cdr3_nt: TGTGCCAGCAGTTGGGACAGGGGGCTAGGTCAGCCCCAGCATTTT

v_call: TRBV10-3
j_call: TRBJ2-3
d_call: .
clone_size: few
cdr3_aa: CAIGGTDTQYF
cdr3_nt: TGTGCCATAGGGGGCACAGATACGCAGTATTTT

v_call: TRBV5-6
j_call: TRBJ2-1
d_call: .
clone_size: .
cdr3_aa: CASSWDSNSYNEQFF
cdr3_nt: TGTGCCAGCAGCTGGGACTCGAACTCCTACAATGAGCAGTTCTTC

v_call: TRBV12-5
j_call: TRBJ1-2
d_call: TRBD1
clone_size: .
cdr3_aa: CASGIITGGDGYTF
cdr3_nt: TGTGCTAGTGGTATAATTACAGGGGGCGACGGCTACACCTTC

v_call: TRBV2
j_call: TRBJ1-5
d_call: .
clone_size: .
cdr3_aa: CASSEGAGHNQPQHF
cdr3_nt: TGTGCCAGCAGTGAAGGGGCGGGGCACAATCAGCCCCAGCATTTT

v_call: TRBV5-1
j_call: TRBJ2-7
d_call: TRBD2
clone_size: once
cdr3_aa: CASSSAAGRNTYEQYF
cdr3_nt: TGCGCCAGCAGCTCCGCAGCGGGAAGAAATACCTACGAGCAGTACTTC

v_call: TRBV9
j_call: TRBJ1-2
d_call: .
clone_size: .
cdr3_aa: CASSAPSSTGSYGYTF
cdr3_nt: TGTGCCAGCAGCGCCCCCTCATCGACAGGATCCTATGGCTACACCTTC

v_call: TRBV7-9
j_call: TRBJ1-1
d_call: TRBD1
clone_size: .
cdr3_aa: CASSQNRGEAFF
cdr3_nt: TGTGCCAGCAGCCAAAACAGGGGAGAAGCTTTCTTT

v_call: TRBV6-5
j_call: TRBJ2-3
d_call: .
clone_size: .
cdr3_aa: CASSYVSRGDTQYF
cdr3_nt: TGTGCCAGCAGTTACGTTTCCCGGGGAGATACGCAGTATTTT

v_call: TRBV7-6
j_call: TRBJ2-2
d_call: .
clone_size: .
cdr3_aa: CASSLGGLTGELFF
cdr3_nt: TGTGCCAGCAGCTTAGGGGGCCTCACCGGGGAGCTGTTTTTT

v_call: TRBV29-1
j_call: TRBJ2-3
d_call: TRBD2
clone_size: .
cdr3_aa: CSVSSGSVDTQYF
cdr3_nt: TGCAGCGTTTCTAGCGGGAGCGTTGATACGCAGTATTTT

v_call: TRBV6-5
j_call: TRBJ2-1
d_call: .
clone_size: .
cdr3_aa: CASSSGIEQFF
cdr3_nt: TGTGCCAGCAGTTCAGGGATTGAGCAGTTCTTC

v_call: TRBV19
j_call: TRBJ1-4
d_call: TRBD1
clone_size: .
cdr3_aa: CASSIVGTGSYATNEKLFF
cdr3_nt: TGTGCCAGTAGTATAGTGGGGACAGGAAGCTATGCAACTAATGAAAAACTGTTTTTT

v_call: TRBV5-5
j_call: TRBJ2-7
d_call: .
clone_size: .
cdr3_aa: CASSFRQSYEQYF
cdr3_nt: TGTGCCAGCAGCTTCAGGCAGTCCTACGAGCAGTACTTC

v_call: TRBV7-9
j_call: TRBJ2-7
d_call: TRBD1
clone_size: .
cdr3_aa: CASSVAGTGGGEQYF
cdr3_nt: TGTGCCAGCAGCGTTGCCGGGACAGGGGGTGGCGAGCAGTACTTC

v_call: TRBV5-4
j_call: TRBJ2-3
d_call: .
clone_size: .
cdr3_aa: CASSKGLATDTQYF
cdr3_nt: TGTGCCAGCAGCAAAGGACTCGCGACAGATACGCAGTATTTT

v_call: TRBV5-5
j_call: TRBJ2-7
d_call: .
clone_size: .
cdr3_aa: CASSSIQGHYEQYF
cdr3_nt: TGTGCCAGCAGCAGCATACAGGGACACTACGAGCAGTACTTC

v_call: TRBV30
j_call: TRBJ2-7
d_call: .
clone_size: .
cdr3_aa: CAWSEGPEQYF
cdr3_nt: TGTGCCTGGAGTGAGGGGCCCGAGCAGTACTTC

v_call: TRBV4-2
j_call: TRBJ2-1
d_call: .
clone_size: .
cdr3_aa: CASSQADSGAGGEQFF
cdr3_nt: TGTGCCAGCAGCCAAGCAGATAGCGGGGCAGGGGGTGAGCAGTTCTTC

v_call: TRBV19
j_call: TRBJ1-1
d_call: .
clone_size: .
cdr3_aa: CASRRNTEAFF
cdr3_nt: TGTGCCAGTAGGCGGAACACTGAAGCTTTCTTT

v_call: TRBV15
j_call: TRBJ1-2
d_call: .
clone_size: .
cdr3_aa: CATSQSRTPVGGYTF
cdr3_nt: TGTGCCACCTCCCAGAGTAGGACTCCCGTCGGTGGCTACACCTTC

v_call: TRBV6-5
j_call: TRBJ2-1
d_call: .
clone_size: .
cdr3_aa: CASSSLTDYNEQFF
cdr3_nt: TGTGCCAGCAGTTCCCTGACAGATTACAATGAGCAGTTCTTC

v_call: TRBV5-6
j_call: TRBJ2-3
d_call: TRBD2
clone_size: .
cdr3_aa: CASSSLAGARTDTQYF
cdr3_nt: TGTGCCAGCAGCTCCCTAGCGGGAGCCCGCACAGATACGCAGTATTTT

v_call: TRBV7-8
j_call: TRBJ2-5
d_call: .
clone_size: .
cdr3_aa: CASSFSEETQYF
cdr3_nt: TGTGCCAGCAGCTTTAGCGAAGAGACCCAGTACTTC

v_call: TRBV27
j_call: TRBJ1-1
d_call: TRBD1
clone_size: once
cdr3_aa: CASSIQQGAAEAFF
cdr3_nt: TGTGCCAGCAGTATACAACAGGGGGCCGCTGAAGCTTTCTTT

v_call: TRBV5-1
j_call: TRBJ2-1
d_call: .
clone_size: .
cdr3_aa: CASRLDTYNEQFF
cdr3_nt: TGCGCCAGCCGACTAGATACCTACAATGAGCAGTTCTTC

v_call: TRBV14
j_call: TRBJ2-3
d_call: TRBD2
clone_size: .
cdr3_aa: CASSHFASGSGEDTQYF
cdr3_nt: TGTGCCAGCAGCCACTTTGCTAGCGGGAGTGGTGAAGATACGCAGTATTTT